A selection of T cell receptor beta chains follows, all from one sample in a study of CD8 T cells in ankylosing spondylitis. TCRdb ran MiXCR on the 5' RACE reads and lists one entry per CDR3 protein. The sample contains fewer than 350,000 distinct CDR3 sequences, more than 9% of which appear only once. The specimen sequenced was blood, either unsorted or a sorted T cell fraction (not recorded which). The receptors were gathered from a female donor with ankylosing spondylitis or in good health (not recorded which). Each CDR3 is given with its conserved first and last residue. Fields, in order: clone size, J gene, V gene, D gene, CDR3 protein, CDR3 DNA. A D gene is named only where the DNA matches it firmly. Size values are once, few and many counts, or a class for expanded clones, and some rows have none.

NA TRBJ1-1 TRBV20-1 NA CCARNEAGRGIVAEAFF TGCTGTGCTAGAAATGAGGCAGGGAGAGGGATTGTAGCTGAAGCTTTCTTT
many TRBJ2-7 TRBV9 TRBD1 CASSVTGQGAYEQYF TGTGCCAGCAGCGTAACGGGACAGGGCGCGTACGAGCAGTACTTC
NA TRBJ2-5 TRBV20-1 NA CSARVRVETQYF TGCAGTGCTAGAGTGAGGGTGGAGACCCAGTACTTC
many TRBJ2-3 TRBV7-2 NA CASSLEFLDTQYF TGTGCCAGCAGCTTAGAATTTCTGGATACGCAGTATTTT
many TRBJ1-2 TRBV12-3/TRBV12-4 NA CASRKDRANYGYTF TGTGCCAGCAGGAAAGACAGAGCTAACTATGGCTACACCTTC
many TRBJ2-2 TRBV19 TRBD1 CASTGAGGAYGGELFF TGTGCCAGTACCGGGGCAGGGGGCGCGTATGGCGGGGAGCTGTTTTTT
few TRBJ2-1 TRBV28 NA CASSLGPRTSEQFF TGTGCCAGCAGTTTGGGACCCCGGACCAGTGAGCAGTTCTTC
NA TRBJ2-5 TRBV20-1 TRBD1 CSARDRGQGMEGETQYF TGCAGTGCTAGAGATCGGGGACAGGGGATGGAGGGGGAGACCCAGTACTTC
many TRBJ1-4 TRBV6-5 NA CASSYGTTNEKLFF TGTGCCAGCAGTTACGGCACAACTAATGAAAAACTGTTTTTT
once TRBJ2-1 TRBV7-8 TRBD1 CASSYRGSFYNEQFF TGTGCCAGCAGCTACAGGGGCAGCTTCTACAATGAGCAGTTCTTC
many TRBJ2-1 TRBV2 NA CASSSGDYNEQFF TGTGCCAGCAGTTCCGGGGATTACAATGAGCAGTTCTTC
few TRBJ2-7 TRBV5-5 NA CASSRRRGSYEQYF TGTGCCAGCAGCCGCCGGAGGGGGTCTTACGAGCAGTACTTC
many TRBJ2-7 TRBV20-1 NA CSAKTGSGEQYF TGCAGTGCTAAAACAGGGTCCGGCGAGCAGTACTTC
NA TRBJ1-1 TRBV3-1 NA CASSQDPTEAFF TGTGCCAGCAGCCAAGACCCCACTGAAGCTTTCTTT
NA TRBJ2-1 TRBV27 TRBD2 CASSWALRLAREQFF TGTGCCAGCAGTTGGGCCCTTAGACTAGCAAGGGAGCAGTTCTTC
many TRBJ2-5 TRBV20-1 NA CSASQETQYF TGCAGTGCTAGCCAAGAGACCCAGTACTTC
NA TRBJ2-7 TRBV7-2 TRBD1 CASSTRQGLDEQYF TGTGCCAGCAGCACTAGACAGGGTCTTGACGAGCAGTACTTC
many TRBJ1-1 TRBV6-5 TRBD1 CASSYSTGLNTEAFF TGTGCCAGCAGTTACTCGACAGGGCTGAACACTGAAGCTTTCTTT
NA TRBJ2-3 TRBV20-1 TRBD2 CSAREGGRAWTDTQYF TGCAGTGCTAGAGAAGGCGGGAGGGCCTGGACAGATACGCAGTATTTT
many TRBJ1-5 TRBV28 NA CASAYRDTRMWSNQPQHF TGTGCCAGCGCTTACCGGGACACCCGCATGTGGAGCAATCAGCCCCAGCATTTT
many TRBJ2-3 TRBV20-1 TRBD1 CSASDSGGNTQYF TGCAGTGCTAGTGATTCAGGGGGAAATACGCAGTATTTT
many TRBJ2-1 TRBV6-6 NA CASSSRNEQFF TGTGCCAGCAGCAGCCGCAATGAGCAGTTCTTC
many TRBJ2-2 TRBV5-1 TRBD1 CASSWTGTGGEDTGELFF TGCGCCAGCAGCTGGACCGGGACAGGGGGCGAGGACACCGGGGAGCTGTTTTTT
many TRBJ1-2 TRBV12-3/TRBV12-4 NA CASSSSSGYGYTF TGTGCCAGCAGTTCCTCCAGCGGCTATGGCTACACCTTC
NA TRBJ2-2 TRBV7-2 TRBD2 CASRGGLATGELFF TGTGCCAGCAGGGGGGGACTAGCGACCGGGGAGCTGTTTTTT
many TRBJ2-3 TRBV10-1 TRBD2 CASSGSGLASEPLGTDTQYF TGCGCCAGCAGTGGTAGCGGACTAGCGTCGGAACCGCTTGGCACAGATACGCAGTATTTT
NA TRBJ2-7 TRBV7-9 NA CASSLAMGDSYEQYF TGTGCCAGCAGCTTAGCGATGGGGGACTCCTACGAGCAGTACTTC
few TRBJ1-2 TRBV20-1 NA CSAPARTGYTF TGCAGTGCCCCGGCGCGGACTGGCTACACCTTC
NA TRBJ1-5 TRBV27 NA CASKFGGGDQPQHF TGTGCCAGCAAGTTTGGGGGGGGGGATCAGCCCCAGCATTTT
many TRBJ2-3 TRBV20-1 NA CSARVAGYTQYF TGCAGTGCTAGAGTTGCGGGGTATACGCAGTATTTT
few TRBJ2-2 TRBV6-5 NA CASSYSTWDGELFF TGTGCCAGCAGTTACTCGACCTGGGACGGGGAGCTGTTTTTT
many TRBJ2-1 TRBV5-6 NA CASSLVLGTEQFF TGTGCCAGCAGCTTGGTATTGGGAACGGAGCAGTTCTTC
NA TRBJ1-2 TRBV19 NA CASSIDPAFYGYTF TGTGCCAGTAGTATTGACCCAGCCTTCTATGGCTACACCTTC
many TRBJ1-2 TRBV7-2 TRBD1 CASSLATGVPGYTF TGTGCCAGCAGCTTAGCTACAGGGGTGCCTGGCTACACCTTC